This T cell receptor (beta chain) was found in a study of T cell clones after liver transplantation. The table came from immunoSEQ multiplex PCR; TCRdb's copy has only in-frame clones and leaves some out. The table has more than 65,000 clones, under 95% seen once. The TCR sequence derives from a human donor who received a liver transplant. The source material was CD4+ T cells from blood, sampled before liver transplant.

The chain's CDR3 is CAISDPGRVEEQFF. CDR3 in DNA: TGTGCCATCAGTGACCCGGGAAGGGTTGAGGAGCAGTTCTTC. The J gene is TRBJ2-1, the V gene TRBV10-3; TRBD2 might be the D (5 bases). This CDR3 contains 14 residues. Per germline, CDR1 ENHRY and CDR2 SYGVKD. V lost 3 bases and J lost 10, with 16 bases in between.